Here is one T cell receptor (beta chain) with its context. Its target is not known. The PCR ran on 60 Vbeta and 13 Jbeta primers. The table came from immunoSEQ multiplex PCR; TCRdb's copy has only in-frame clones and leaves some out. The data contain under 200,000 clones, 75% to 80% of them singletons. The ends lost 5 bases at V and 5 bases at J; junction bases unmatched: 4. This CDR3 spans 13 amino acids. Per the germline V gene, CDR1 is SNHLY and CDR2 is FYNNEI. This sample is part of a study of cytomegalovirus exposure and HLA in healthy donors. Whole-study results and caveats: Earlier results showed most TCR beta V segments being productive about 90% or about 30% of the time. Sequencing artifact likely explains a cluster of highly shared sequence variants.

This sequence was found in a man aged 45-65 years in good health and CMV-seropositive. The V call is TRBV2, the J call TRBJ1-1; 8 bases align to TRBD1. The sequenced sample consisted of PBMCs. The CDR3 loop is CASSLQGGTEAFF. The CDR3 DNA is TGTGCCAGCAGTTTACAGGGGGGTACTGAAGCTTTCTTT.